These T cell receptor beta chains were read from a single sample in a study of cytomegalovirus exposure and HLA in healthy donors. Repertoires were generated with immunoSEQ multiplex PCR, while TCRdb's copy carries only in-frame clones and drops some. The data contain approximately 92,000 clones, roughly 80% of them seen just once; the ten biggest clones take up 7.3%. The sample consisted of PBMCs. These TCRs come from a man between 50 and 59 years old in good health and CMV-seropositive. The CDR3 runs from the conserved cysteine through the conserved F or W. The D gene is left open where the match is weak. Part of the rows lack a size; the others show once, few, many or a class for expanded clones.

>NA|TRBJ2-1|NA|TRBV7-8
CASSSPEPGSYNEQFF
TGTGCCAGCAGTAGCCCGGAACCGGGCTCCTACAATGAGCAGTTCTTC
>NA|TRBJ1-2|NA|TRBV28
CASSYGGEVYGYTF
TGTGCCAGCAGTTATGGGGGCGAGGTCTATGGCTACACCTTC
>NA|TRBJ2-7|TRBD1|TRBV5-1
CASSLVLGTGAYEQYF
TGCGCCAGCAGCTTGGTTCTAGGGACAGGTGCCTACGAGCAGTACTTC
>few|TRBJ2-7|NA|TRBV27
CASSSQNSYEQYF
TGTGCCAGCAGTTCTCAGAACTCCTACGAGCAGTACTTC
>NA|TRBJ1-2|TRBD1|TRBV5-6
CASSSDLTGGSSHGYPF
TGTGCCAGCAGCTCCGATCTTACAGGGGGAAGTTCTCATGGCTACCCCTTC
>NA|TRBJ1-1|NA|TRBV29-1
CSVDGKRDTEAFF
TGCAGCGTTGATGGGAAGAGGGACACTGAAGCTTTCTTT
>NA|TRBJ2-3|TRBD2|TRBV7-2
CASIRGAGGQDTQYF
TGTGCCAGCATCCGAGGGGCGGGGGGGCAAGATACGCAGTATTTT
>NA|TRBJ2-7|NA|TRBV28
CASTFGSYKQYF
TGTGCCAGCACTTTCGGGAGCTACAAGCAGTACTTC
>few|TRBJ1-6|TRBD1|TRBV27
CASSTGGQGYNSPLHF
TGTGCCAGCAGCACCGGGGGACAGGGCTATAATTCACCCCTCCACTTT
>NA|TRBJ2-1|NA|TRBV29-1
CSVEGLYNEQFF
TGCAGCGTTGAAGGGCTCTACAATGAGCAGTTCTTC
>NA|TRBJ1-4|NA|TRBV2
CASSGAGTPDEKLFF
TGTGCCAGCAGTGGGGCAGGGACTCCGGATGAAAAACTGTTTTTT
>NA|TRBJ1-2|TRBD1|TRBV27
CASSFGQGALYGYTF
TGTGCCAGCAGTTTCGGACAGGGGGCGCTTTATGGCTACACCTTC
>NA|TRBJ2-7|NA|TRBV4-2
CASSQSTGYSYEQYF
TGTGCCAGCAGCCAATCCACGGGTTACTCCTACGAGCAGTACTTC
>few|TRBJ1-2|TRBD1|TRBV7-9
CASSLDDRAGYGYTF
TGTGCCAGCAGCTTAGACGACAGGGCAGGATATGGCTACACCTTC
>NA|TRBJ1-6|NA|TRBV10-2
CASRKQEGNSPLHF
TGCGCCAGCAGGAAACAGGAGGGTAATTCACCCCTCCACTTT
>NA|TRBJ2-7|TRBD1|TRBV5-8
CASSLVGQGAYEQYF
TGTGCCAGCAGCTTGGTGGGACAGGGGGCCTACGAGCAGTACTTC
>NA|TRBJ2-1|TRBD1|TRBV27
CASRDRGLGDEQFF
TGTGCCAGCAGGGACAGGGGGCTTGGCGATGAGCAGTTCTTC
>NA|TRBJ2-7|NA|TRBV5-6
CASSVSRDLGEQYF
TGTGCCAGCAGCGTCAGCAGGGATTTAGGGGAGCAGTACTTC
>NA|TRBJ1-2|NA|TRBV7-2
CASTTPAAGQGGYTF
TGTGCCAGCACCACCCCCGCCGCGGGGCAGGGTGGCTACACCTTC